Following are 8 T cell receptor beta chains from one sample sequenced in a study of spatial heterogeneity in lung cancer. In TCRdb, the 5' RACE reads were re-called with MiXCR into one record per CDR3 protein. Among 10,000 to 15,000 distinct CDR3 sequences listed, about 3.9% were seen once. This sample's time point: sample taken at primary tumor resection. No cells were sorted before sequencing. The whole RNA sequenced was extracted from tumor, nontumor lung or frozen PBMC. Sample: PBMCs, taken at surgery. These TCRs come from a male donor with early-stage non-small cell lung cancer.

The sample holds many counts of this clonotype. A library made for alpha chains picked up this beta chain off target, so its size means little. V gene TRBV20-1 combines with J gene TRBJ2-1; TRBD2 agrees at 8 bases. Trimming cost V 0 bases and J 8 bases; bases outside gene matches: 12. The CDR3 runs 16 residues. CDR1 and CDR2 from the germline V gene are DFQATT and SNEGSKA (reference sequence). CDR3 sequence (DNA): TGCAGTGCTAGAGATCCCCTGGTGGCGGGAGGTGATGAGCAGTTCTTC. Protein product: CSARDPLVAGGDEQFF.

This clonotype was seen ten or more times. Being off target in a library aimed at alpha chains, this beta chain has a size of little meaning. The chain joins TRBV5-4 to TRBJ1-1; 7 nucleotides match TRBD1. Trimming took 3 bases from V and 2 from J; bases not matched to a gene: 4. The CDR3 length is 14 residues. CDR1 and CDR2 from the germline V gene are SGHNT and YYREEE (reference sequence). CDR3 amino acids: CASSSRGGNTEAFF. The DNA for the CDR3 is TGTGCCAGCAGCTCCAGGGGGGGAAACACTGAAGCTTTCTTT.

This clonotype was counted ten times or more. Within a library made for alpha chains, this beta chain is off target, and its count is uninformative. The V gene is TRBV11-1, the J gene TRBJ2-1, with D hard to call. This CDR3 spans 15 amino acids. V shed 3 bases and J shed 5 bases, with 14 bases lying between them. Germline V CDR1 and CDR2: SGHAT, FQDESV (reference sequence). The CDR3 sequence: CASSFSGVGHNEQFF. CDR3 nucleotide sequence: TGTGCCAGCAGCTTCTCAGGAGTTGGGCACAATGAGCAGTTCTTC.

Concerning this clonotype itself: This beta chain is an unintended read in a library built for alpha chains; its size means little. V gene TRBV20-1 combines with J gene TRBJ2-7; D is possibly TRBD2 (6 bases). The CDR3 totals 13 residues. Germline assignment: CDR1 DFQATT and CDR2 SNEGSKA (reference sequence). V was shortened by 3 bases and J by 4 bases, with 13 bases between the two germline ends. As DNA, the CDR3 is TGCAGTGCTAGCGAGCGGGCCAGGTACGAGCAGTACTTC. Translated: CSASERARYEQYF.

This clonotype has a count of ten or more. This beta chain is off target for a library built for alpha chains, so its abundance means little. The chain joins TRBV7-2 to TRBJ2-3; 7 bases are a match to TRBD2. The ends lost 5 bases at V and 0 bases at J; junction bases unmatched: 5. Germline-derived CDR1 and CDR2 are SGHTA and FQGNSA. This CDR3 has 15 amino acids. CDR3 DNA: TGTGCCAGCAGCAGGTGGACTAGTAGCACAGATACGCAGTATTTT. Amino acid sequence: CASSRWTSSTDTQYF.

This clonotype was seen a few times. Being off target in a library aimed at alpha chains, this beta chain has a size of little meaning. The chain combines TRBV7-2 with TRBJ1-4, with D tentatively TRBD1 (6 bases). Germline V CDR1 and CDR2: SGHTA, FQGNSA. CDR3 length: 17 residues. V was trimmed by 1 base and J by 5 bases, leaving 17 bases between them. CDR3 in amino acids: CASSLVAGGGRNEKLFF. Written as DNA, the CDR3 is TGTGCCAGCAGCTTAGTCGCAGGAGGGGGGAGAAATGAAAAACTGTTTTTT.

This clonotype was seen many times. This beta chain is a stray sequence in a library constructed for alpha chains; its clone size is not meaningful. CDR3 in amino acids: CASSFNSAAKETQYF. In DNA form, the CDR3 reads TGTGCCAGCAGTTTCAATTCGGCTGCGAAAGAGACCCAGTACTTC. The rearrangement uses TRBV12-3 or TRBV12-4 and TRBJ2-5; no definite D call. CDR3 length equals 15 residues. The V end was cut by 3 bases, the J end by 3 bases, with 14 bases between.

This clonotype was recorded many times. This beta chain is an unintended read in a library built for alpha chains; its size means little. This chain links TRBV5-1 with TRBJ1-2, with 10 positions matching TRBD1. This CDR3 contains 17 residues. V was clipped by 0 bases and J by 2 bases; unmatched bases: 7. CDR1 SGHRS and CDR2 YFSETQ come from the germline V gene. CDR3 nucleotide sequence: TGCGCCAGCAGCTTGGGGTATCCGGGACAGGGGAACTATGGCTACACCTTC. It codes for CASSLGYPGQGNYGYTF.